This T cell receptor beta chain was sequenced in a study of blood T cell repertoires in COVID-19. The overall study: Samples taken during acute and convalescent COVID-19 were collected in the United States, Italy and Spain. T cells, B-cell-depleted T cells, or PBMCs supplied cDNA or gDNA.

Original data processing: Amplifying reference gene primers gave estimates of nucleated cell counts. TCRdb's table, derived via immunoSEQ multiplex PCR, lists solely in-frame clones and lacks some. For V, J and clone size, that table is used; D and trimming come from the DNA. The sample has 70,000 or so clones; 82% are singletons. Germline V gene data show CDR1 as LGHNA and CDR2 as YSLEER. The V end lost 3 bases, the J end lost 4 bases, and 15 bases lay between the germline ends. The CDR3 extends over 15 amino acids. Material: peripheral blood. V gene TRBV4-3 combines with J gene TRBJ1-2; a weak D match, TRBD1 (6 bases). The receptor was derived from a human donor in a cohort sampled during active COVID-19. The CDR3 reads CASSQELQGIYGYTF. The CDR3 nucleotides are TGCGCCAGCAGCCAGGAACTACAGGGTATCTATGGCTACACCTTC.